Below are 21 T cell receptor beta chains sequenced from a single sample in a study of a mutant IDH1 vaccine in newly diagnosed glioma. The time point is: week 11, during vaccination. Vaccination comprised doses that each held 300 ug of mutant IDH1 20-mer peptide, plus topical imiquimod. Generated by immunoSEQ multiplex PCR, the TCRdb table keeps only in-frame clones and is missing some. The repertoire holds roughly 70,000 clones, with about 88% as singletons. These receptors' targets are unknown. The specimen was PBMCs, collected from a glioma patient whose treatment included an IDH1 peptide vaccine. The source of these receptors is a woman aged 50 to 65 with glioma.

This clone was seen only once. CDR3 in DNA: TGCGCCAGCAGCCATGGCCGGTGGGCGAACACTGAAGCTTTCTTT. Its protein is CASSHGRWANTEAFF. The rearrangement joins TRBV4-3 to TRBJ1-1; D is unclear. V dropped 3 bases and J dropped 1 base, with 12 bases sitting between them. CDR1 and CDR2 from the germline V gene are LGHNA and YSLEER. The CDR3 length is 15 residues.

The gene calls are TRBV2 and TRBJ1-4; D is uncertain. The V and J ends lost 6 bases and 7 bases respectively, with 6 bases between them. This CDR3 comprises 11 residues. The germline CDR1 and CDR2 sequences are SNHLY and FYNNEI. The chain's CDR3 is CASRGIEKLFF. CDR3 nucleotide sequence: TGTGCCAGCAGGGGCATTGAAAAACTGTTTTTT.

This chain connects TRBV7-8 to TRBJ2-5; D gene ambiguous. Germline V lookup: CDR1 SGHVS, CDR2 FQNEAQ. Trimming cost V 8 bases and J 2 bases, with 18 bases left between them. This CDR3 contains 15 residues. CDR3 protein: CASCPPSARQETQYF. The DNA of the CDR3 is TGTGCCAGCTGCCCGCCCAGCGCCAGGCAAGAGACCCAGTACTTC.

The chain employs TRBV7-2 and TRBJ2-5; D not resolved. The CDR3 has 12 residues. The V end was cut by 5 bases, the J end by 8 bases, with 12 bases between. In germline, CDR1 is SGHTA, CDR2 FQGNSA. The chain's CDR3 is CASSVRRGTQYF. CDR3 coding DNA: TGTGCCAGCAGCGTTCGTAGAGGAACCCAGTACTTC. Based on the CDR3 plus reference TRBV7-2 and TRBJ2-5, the full variable domain is GAGVSQSPSNKVTEKGKDVELRCDPISGHTALYWYRQSLGQGLEFLIYFQGNSAPDKSGLPSDRFSAERTGGSVSTLTIQRTQQEDSAVYLCASSVRRGTQYFGPGTRLLVL.

This chain connects TRBV6-1 to TRBJ1-6; no clear D gene. This CDR3 is 14 amino acids long. Trimming took 7 bases from V and 3 from J, leaving 10 bases between them. Germline CDR1 reads MNHNS; CDR2 reads SASEGT. The CDR3: CASTSLGYNSPLHF. In nucleotides, the CDR3 is TGTGCCAGCACCTCGCTTGGCTATAATTCACCCCTCCACTTT.

By share of the sample, this clone is medium-sized (0.01 to 0.1%). This rearrangement joins TRBV7-3 to TRBJ2-2; 7 positions match TRBD1. The V gene end was trimmed by 6 bases and the J gene end by 4 bases; junction bases not matched to a gene: 8. CDR3 length: 15 amino acids. Germline CDR1 and CDR2: SGHTA and FQGTGA. The CDR3 region has the DNA TGTGCCAGCAGTTTTGACAGGGCGGGCACCGGGGAGCTGTTTTTT. Its protein is CASSFDRAGTGELFF. The whole variable domain, remainder taken from reference TRBV7-3 and TRBJ2-2, is GAGVSQTPSNKVTEKGKYVELRCDPISGHTALYWYRQSLGQGPEFLIYFQGTGAADDSGLPNDRFFAVRPEGSVSTLKIQRTERGDSAVYLCASSFDRAGTGELFFGEGSRLTVL.

The chain joins TRBV30 to TRBJ1-2; TRBD1 matches at 8 bases. The CDR3 covers 14 residues. CDR1 is GTSNPN and CDR2 is SVGIG in the germline V gene (reference sequence). Losses at the gene ends were 0 bases for V and 0 bases for J; bases not matched to a gene: 0. The CDR3 sequence: CAWSVGQANYGYTF. CDR3 bases: TGTGCCTGGAGTGTGGGACAGGCTAACTATGGCTACACCTTC.

The chain employs TRBV5-4 and TRBJ1-2; tentatively, D is TRBD1 (6 bases). Germline-derived CDR1 and CDR2 are SGHNT and YYREEE (reference sequence). The CDR3 totals 13 residues. Trimming stripped 2 bases from V and 6 bases from J, with 11 bases between. The CDR3 is CASSLQGLHGYTF. The CDR3, as DNA: TGTGCCAGCAGCTTACAGGGCCTTCATGGCTACACCTTC.

Concerning this clone itself: One base separates it from a far larger clone, so it is likely a read error. The chain links TRBV5-4 to TRBJ1-1; TRBD1 matches 9 bases. The length of the CDR3 is 16 residues. Germline loops: CDR1 SGHNT, CDR2 YYREEE (reference sequence). CDR3 region: CTSSPGTGWKNTEAFF. DNA of the CDR3: TGTACCAGCAGTCCCGGGACAGGGTGGAAGAACACTGAAGCTTTCTTT. The whole variable domain, remainder taken from reference TRBV5-4 and TRBJ1-1, is ETGVTQSPTHLIKTRGQQVTLRCSSQSGHNTVSWYQQALGQGPQFIFQYYREEENGRGNFPPRFSGLQFPNYSSELNVNALELDDSALYLCTSSPGTGWKNTEAFFGQGTRLTVV.

This chain uses TRBV14 with TRBJ2-2; maybe TRBD1 (6 bases). V was clipped by 4 bases and J by 1 base, with 16 bases between them. Germline V gives CDR1 SGHDN, CDR2 FVKESK. This CDR3 has 17 amino acids. The CDR3 region is CASSRTAGTLNTGELFF. As DNA, the CDR3 is TGTGCCAGCAGCCGCACGGCCGGGACATTGAACACCGGGGAGCTGTTTTTT. Combining the CDR3 with reference TRBV14 and TRBJ2-2 gives the whole variable domain EAGVTQFPSHSVIEKGQTVTLRCDPISGHDNLYWYRRVMGKEIKFLLHFVKESKQDESGMPNNRFLAERTGGTYSTLKVQPAELEDSGVYFCASSRTAGTLNTGELFFGEGSRLTVL.

CDR3 in amino acids: CASSLADYEQYF. The CDR3 region has the DNA TGTGCCAGCAGCTTAGCCGACTACGAGCAGTACTTC. V usage is TRBV7-2 and J usage is TRBJ2-7; D unresolved. The CDR3 is 12 residues long. CDR1 and CDR2 (germline): SGHTA, FQGNSA. V dropped 0 bases and J dropped 3 bases, with 3 bases sitting between them. Based on the CDR3 plus reference TRBV7-2 and TRBJ2-7, the full variable domain is GAGVSQSPSNKVTEKGKDVELRCDPISGHTALYWYRQSLGQGLEFLIYFQGNSAPDKSGLPSDRFSAERTGGSVSTLTIQRTQQEDSAVYLCASSLADYEQYFGPGTRLTVT.

V gene TRBV9 combines with J gene TRBJ1-5; 8 bases are shared with TRBD1. The V segment lost 3 bases and the J segment 0 bases; nucleotides outside the gene matches: 14. The CDR3 is 19 residues long. Germline CDR1 and CDR2: SGDLS and YYNGEE. CDR3 nucleotide sequence: TGTGCCAGCAGCGCAGACCGGGACAGGATTTTTATTAGCAATCAGCCCCAGCATTTT. Encoded protein: CASSADRDRIFISNQPQHF.

The rearrangement uses TRBV19 and TRBJ2-7; 8 bases map to TRBD1. CDR1 and CDR2 (germline): LNHDA, SQIVND (reference sequence). V shed 3 bases, J shed 2 bases, and the junction held 3 bases outside the gene matches. The CDR3 runs 14 residues. The chain's CDR3 is CASSMQGAPYEQYF. In nucleotides, the CDR3 is TGTGCCAGTAGTATGCAGGGGGCCCCCTACGAGCAGTACTTC.

V usage is TRBV6-5 and J usage is TRBJ2-3; tentatively, D is TRBD1 (6 bases). CDR1 MNHEY and CDR2 SVGAGI come from the germline V gene. The CDR3 is made up of 16 amino acids. V was cut by 2 bases and J by 3 bases, with 15 bases left in between. The CDR3 bases are TGTGCCAGCAGTTACACCCCCGGGACACCTACAGATACGCAGTATTTT. Encoded protein: CASSYTPGTPTDTQYF.

The rearrangement links TRBV7-9 to TRBJ1-1, with D perhaps matching TRBD1 (5 bases). CDR3 length: 12 amino acids. The ends were cut back, 6 bases at V and 10 bases at J, with 15 bases in the middle. Germline-derived CDR1 and CDR2 are SEHNR and FQNEAQ (reference sequence). CDR3 in amino acids: CASRGQGPSAFF. The CDR3 nucleotides are TGTGCCAGCAGGGGGCAGGGCCCTTCAGCTTTCTTT.

This chain connects TRBV7-9 to TRBJ1-5; no firm D call. Trimming pared 2 bases from V and 3 bases from J, leaving 8 bases between. From germline, CDR1 is SEHNR and CDR2 FQNEAQ (reference sequence). The CDR3 loop spans 14 amino acids. The DNA for the CDR3 is TGTGCCAGCAGCTTAATCAATACCAATCAGCCCCAGCATTTT. Encoded protein: CASSLINTNQPQHF. The full variable domain, with the rest looked up from reference TRBV7-9 and TRBJ1-5, is DTGVSQNPRHKITKRGQNVTFRCDPISEHNRLYWYRQTLGQGPEFLTYFQNEAQLEKSRLLSDRFSAERPKGSFSTLEIQRTEQGDSAMYLCASSLINTNQPQHFGDGTRLSIL.

V is TRBV7-6 and J is TRBJ2-7; 7 nucleotides agree with TRBD1. The junction had 12 bases not matched to a gene; V was cut back by 4 bases and J by 6 bases. This CDR3 comprises 15 residues. Germline assignment: CDR1 SGHVS and CDR2 FNYEAQ. For the CDR3, the DNA is TGTGCCAGCAGCTCCCGACAGGGAGTCCAGGGCGAGCAGTACTTC. As protein: CASSSRQGVQGEQYF.

This clone has just one count. The chain couples TRBV5-1 to TRBJ2-2; no clear D gene. V was trimmed by 1 base and J by 2 bases, leaving 12 bases between them. The CDR3 is 16 residues long. Germline-derived CDR1 and CDR2 are SGHRS and YFSETQ. The CDR3 DNA follows: TGCGCCAGCAGCTTGAGAACAGACCTTAACACCGGGGAGCTGTTTTTT. This translates into CASSLRTDLNTGELFF.

This sequence joins TRBV18 and TRBJ1-2; D is unclear. V was shortened by 2 bases and J by 6 bases, with 7 bases between the two germline ends. The CDR3 extends over 12 amino acids. Per the germline V gene, CDR1 is KGHSH and CDR2 is LQKENI. This CDR3 is CASSPGINGYTF. The CDR3 bases are TGTGCCAGCTCACCAGGGATAAATGGCTACACCTTC.

The chain employs TRBV19 and TRBJ2-3; 10 bases align to TRBD2. J was trimmed by 1 base and V by 8 bases; bases with no gene match: 9. The CDR3 length is 16 residues. The germline gives CDR1 LNHDA, CDR2 SQIVND (reference sequence). For the CDR3, the DNA is TGTGCCAGTCAACGTAGCGGGGGGTCAGGCACAGATACGCAGTATTTT. It specifies CASQRSGGSGTDTQYF.

This clone was counted a single time. This rearrangement joins TRBV4-2 to TRBJ2-3, with 9 bases matching TRBD2. The CDR3 is 17 residues long. The junction had 6 bases not matched to a gene; V was cut back by 2 bases and J by 0 bases. Germline assignment: CDR1 LGHNA and CDR2 YNFKEQ. Written as DNA, the CDR3 is TGTGCCAGCAGCCAAAGCCAGCGGGGGGTTAGCACAGATACGCAGTATTTT. Translating gives CASSQSQRGVSTDTQYF.